This T cell receptor (beta chain) was identified in a study of blood T cell repertoires in COVID-19. Measured with immunoSEQ multiplex PCR; TCRdb has only the in-frame clones, and not every one. The sample has about 220,000 clones; roughly 90% are singletons. The V and J ends lost 7 bases and 4 bases, in that order; junction bases with no gene match: 6. The germline V gene encodes CDR1 GTSNPN and CDR2 SVGIG (reference sequence). The CDR3 is made up of 13 amino acids. The sample consisted of PBMCs or T cells enriched from blood (not recorded which). This TCR derives from a man younger than 45 who had been exposed to COVID-19. The chain is built from TRBV30 and TRBJ2-5; the match to TRBD2 covers 10 bases. CDR3 coding DNA: TGTGCCTTAAAGCGGGGGGGCCTAGAGACCCAGTACTTC. Protein sequence: CALKRGGLETQYF.